These 6 T cell receptor beta chains came from one sample sequenced in a study of blood T cell repertoires in COVID-19 (dated by TCRdb to 2018 to 2021). Library creation used the immunoSEQ multiplex PCR assay. The table was pulled from immuneACCESS by TCRdb, which kept in-frame rearrangements only. Such tables lose some clones; where checked, under half of the loss comes from unresolved V genes, and the rest has no known cause. In all, the sample holds about 140,000 clones, and around 82% of those were seen once. The top ten constitute 4% of the sample. Sequenced material: peripheral blood. These TCRs come from a woman aged 55-70 years with acute or convalescent COVID-19.

V gene TRBV2 combines with J gene TRBJ2-1, with D perhaps matching TRBD1 (6 bases). V lost 6 bases, J lost 10 bases, and 16 bases lay in between. Germline V gene lookup returns CDR1 SNHLY and CDR2 FYNNEI. This CDR3 is built from 13 residues. The DNA of the CDR3 is TGTGCCAGCAGCCCGCAGGGGTCCGGGGAGCAGTTCTTC. It yields the protein CASSPQGSGEQFF.

This chain joins TRBV2 and TRBJ1-1; D unclear. Germline lookup yields CDR1 SNHLY and CDR2 FYNNEI. The CDR3 sequence is 14 residues long. The V gene lost 1 base and the J gene lost 10 bases, with 16 bases spanning the gap. CDR3 in amino acids: CASSEGEVTIRAFF. CDR3 in DNA: TGTGCCAGCAGTGAAGGGGAGGTGACGATTAGAGCTTTCTTT. The variable domain in full, with the rest retrieved from reference TRBV2 and TRBJ1-1, is EPEVTQTPSHQVTQMGQEVILRCVPISNHLYFYWYRQILGQKVEFLVSFYNNEISEKSEIFDDQFSVERPDGSNFTLKIRSTKLEDSAMYFCASSEGEVTIRAFFGQGTRLTVV.

The rearrangement uses TRBV7-9 and TRBJ2-1; 8 bases agree with TRBD2. The ends lost 5 bases at V and 8 bases at J; junction bases unmatched: 8. Germline-derived CDR1 and CDR2 are SEHNR and FQNEAQ (reference sequence). The CDR3 is 14 amino acids. The CDR3 bases are TGTGCCAGCAGCCCAGGGACTAGTGAGTATGAGCAGTTCTTC. Encoded protein: CASSPGTSEYEQFF. The full variable domain, its missing parts supplied by reference TRBV7-9 and TRBJ2-1, is DTGVSQNPRHKITKRGQNVTFRCDPISEHNRLYWYRQTLGQGPEFLTYFQNEAQLEKSRLLSDRFSAERPKGSFSTLEIQRTEQGDSAMYLCASSPGTSEYEQFFGPGTRLTVL.

Worth noting for this clone: A junction end diverges from the germline sequence, so it may reflect a read error. The CDR3 loop is CASSAVTGVGDEEFF. The CDR3 bases are TGTGCCAGCAGTGCAGTGACAGGGGTAGGGGATGAGGAGTTCTTC. J is TRBJ2-1 and V is TRBV25-1, with 8 bases that match TRBD1. The CDR3 totals 15 residues. Germline values: CDR1 MGHDK, CDR2 SYGVNS.

The chain combines TRBV28 with TRBJ2-7; possibly TRBD2 for D (5 bases). The V end was cut by 6 bases, the J end by 2 bases, with 14 bases between. CDR3 length: 14 amino acids. Germline V gene data show CDR1 as MDHEN and CDR2 as SYDVKM. Here the CDR3 reads CASSAGAEAYEQYF. For the CDR3, the DNA is TGTGCCAGCAGCGCCGGCGCGGAGGCCTACGAGCAGTACTTC.

This clone was counted between two and nine times. The chain employs TRBV10-3 and TRBJ1-1, with 8 bases matching TRBD1. CDR3 length equals 13 residues. V was clipped by 10 bases and J by 3 bases; unmatched bases: 7. Per the germline V gene, CDR1 is ENHRY and CDR2 is SYGVKD. CDR3 loop: CANGQGRDTEAFF. The CDR3 DNA reads as TGTGCCAACGGACAGGGAAGGGACACTGAAGCTTTCTTT.